This T cell receptor (beta chain) is drawn from a study of monozygotic twins with inflammatory bowel disease. Reprocessing the 5' RACE reads, TCRdb reports a single entry for every CDR3 protein and omits DNA. This table holds nearly 45,000 distinct CDR3 sequences. The CDR3 is 16 amino acids. Germline CDR1 SSHAT, CDR2 FNYEAQ (reference sequence). This sequence joins TRBV7-7 and TRBJ2-6; as DNA is missing, the TRBD1 call by TCRdb cannot be tested. Sequencing input: blood. The TCR sequence derives from a human donor with ulcerative colitis or Crohn's disease, or a healthy co-twin of an affected twin (not recorded which). CDR3: CASSHPGGTGANVLTF.